A selection of T cell receptor beta chains follows, all from one sample in a study of early T cells in non-severe SARS-CoV-2 infection. Each CDR3 protein is one row after TCRdb ran MiXCR on the 5' RACE reads. This sample has 20,000 to 30,000 distinct CDR3 sequences; 5.5% occur once, and the top ten carry 2% to 3%. The sequencing sample was made of whole blood. The receptors shown here come from an adult who was a healthcare worker with PCR-confirmed SARS-CoV-2 infection or an uninfected control (not recorded which). The CDR3 runs from the conserved cysteine through the conserved F or W. A D gene is named only where the DNA matches it firmly.

len | j_gene | v_gene | d_gene | CDR3aa
14 | TRBJ2-7 | TRBV7-8 | TRBD1 | CASSPEGAQKEQYF
13 | TRBJ1-1 | TRBV5-1 | NA | CASRRTLNTEAFF
14 | TRBJ1-4 | TRBV20-1 | TRBD1 | CSATSATGDEKLFF
15 | TRBJ2-3 | TRBV29-1 | TRBD2 | CSVRSSGGYTDTQYF
15 | TRBJ2-5 | TRBV7-9 | NA | CASSLWTEGARTQYF
14 | TRBJ1-5 | TRBV28 | TRBD1 | CASSLQGGYQPQHF
16 | TRBJ2-2 | TRBV11-2 | TRBD2 | CASRRAGLANTGELFF
15 | TRBJ2-1 | TRBV29-1 | NA | CSVVGSYFSYNEQFF
13 | TRBJ2-5 | TRBV11-2 | NA | CASRPGTQETQYF
16 | TRBJ1-2 | TRBV6-2/TRBV6-3 | TRBD1 | CASSGGTGTAPYGYTF
9 | TRBJ2-7 | TRBV21-1 | NA | CARGQGASF
15 | TRBJ2-1 | TRBV6-2/TRBV6-3 | NA | CASSYRRGAYNEQFF
15 | TRBJ1-3 | TRBV27 | NA | CASSLSRKPGNTIYF
14 | TRBJ2-3 | TRBV7-2 | TRBD1 | CASASGDRAYTQYF
13 | TRBJ1-5 | TRBV7-6 | NA | CASSSQENQPQHF
14 | TRBJ2-3 | TRBV12-3/TRBV12-4 | NA | CASSFKQSTDTQYF
15 | TRBJ2-2 | TRBV7-2 | TRBD2 | CASRTAGGRPGELFF
13 | TRBJ2-5 | TRBV27 | NA | CASSFVNQETQYF
15 | TRBJ2-2 | TRBV6-1 | TRBD2 | CASRHGTSGTGELFF
17 | TRBJ2-6 | TRBV5-1 | NA | CASSPRGGVSGANVLTF
13 | TRBJ2-7 | TRBV10-3 | NA | CAISESGDHEQYF
15 | TRBJ2-7 | TRBV12-3/TRBV12-4 | TRBD1 | CASSLIRGQGYEQYF
15 | TRBJ1-6 | TRBV20-1 | NA | CSARVSVVLNSPLHF
13 | TRBJ1-2 | TRBV18 | NA | CASSPPENYGYTF
13 | TRBJ1-2 | TRBV5-1 | NA | CASSLEGNYGYTF
13 | TRBJ1-5 | TRBV20-1 | NA | CSAIQFSNQPQHF
13 | TRBJ2-1 | TRBV6-2/TRBV6-3 | NA | CASREGGGNEQFF